What follows are 30 T cell receptor beta chains derived from one specimen sequenced in a study of blood T cell repertoires in COVID-19. Some clones are missing from TCRdb's copy, which holds only in-frame ones; the method was immunoSEQ multiplex PCR. The top ten clones hold 2% to 2.5% of a sample with about 220,000 clones, 84% of them seen once. The sequencing input was peripheral blood. The receptor source for this set is a woman aged 60-75 years with acute or convalescent COVID-19.

The rearrangement joins TRBV2 to TRBJ1-5; weak D call: TRBD1 (6 bases). Germline lookup yields CDR1 SNHLY and CDR2 FYNNEI. The V end lost 3 bases, the J end lost 4 bases, and 13 bases lay between the germline ends. The CDR3 is 15 residues long. The CDR3 region is CASSDGWTDNQPQHF. The CDR3 nucleotides read TGTGCCAGCAGTGACGGCTGGACAGATAATCAGCCCCAGCATTTT.

V is TRBV18 and J is TRBJ2-7; 9 bases align to TRBD1. J was trimmed by 6 bases and V by 0 bases; bases with no gene match: 9. This CDR3 region has 16 residues. Germline CDR1 is KGHSH and CDR2 is LQKENI. CDR3 sequence (DNA): TGTGCCAGCTCACCACCGAGGGGACAGGGCGCGTCCGAGCAGTACTTC. It is translated as CASSPPRGQGASEQYF.

The chain carries TRBV5-6 and TRBJ1-2; D gene ambiguous. CDR3 length equals 15 residues. V shed 5 bases and J shed 2 bases, with 16 bases lying between them. CDR1 and CDR2 (germline): SGHDT, YYEEEE. Here the CDR3 DNA reads TGTGCCAGCAGTGTGTGGGCCACGCCAAACTATGGCTACACCTTC. Translated, it gives CASSVWATPNYGYTF. Looking up the rest from reference TRBV5-6 and TRBJ1-2 gives the full variable domain: DAGVTQSPTHLIKTRGQQVTLRCSPKSGHDTVSWYQQALGQGPQFIFQYYEEEERQRGNFPDRFSGHQFPNYSSELNVNALLLGDSALYLCASSVWATPNYGYTFGSGTRLTVV.

The chain couples TRBV11-1 to TRBJ2-7; 8 nucleotides match TRBD2. V lost 5 bases to trimming and J lost 0 bases; unmatched junction nucleotides: 9. Per germline, CDR1 SGHAT and CDR2 FQDESV (reference sequence). The CDR3 has 16 residues. CDR3 DNA: TGTGCCAGCAGCCATCGCGAGAGCGGGGGCTCCTACGAGCAGTACTTC. Translated, it gives CASSHRESGGSYEQYF.

The chain combines TRBV5-4 with TRBJ1-1, with D hard to call. With 2 bases removed from V and 3 bases from J, the gap between germline ends came to 8 bases. Germline V lookup: CDR1 SGHNT, CDR2 YYREEE (reference sequence). The CDR3 is 13 residues long. This CDR3 reads CASSFGGDTEAFF. The CDR3 nucleotides are TGTGCCAGCAGCTTTGGCGGGGACACTGAAGCTTTCTTT. Variable domain in full (rest from reference TRBV5-4 and TRBJ1-1): ETGVTQSPTHLIKTRGQQVTLRCSSQSGHNTVSWYQQALGQGPQFIFQYYREEENGRGNFPPRFSGLQFPNYSSELNVNALELDDSALYLCASSFGGDTEAFFGQGTRLTVV.

The chain combines TRBV30 with TRBJ1-1; no reliable D call. V was trimmed by 0 bases and J by 1 base, leaving 9 bases between them. CDR1 is GTSNPN, CDR2 SVGIG, per germline (reference sequence). The CDR3 extends over 14 amino acids. The CDR3 DNA is TGTGCCTGGAGTGTATCGGTTACGAACACTGAAGCTTTCTTT. Translating gives CAWSVSVTNTEAFF.

This chain joins TRBV4-3 and TRBJ1-2; D is undetermined. V gave up 5 bases and J gave up 4 bases, with 17 bases separating them. This CDR3 has 15 residues. Germline CDR1 and CDR2: LGHNA and YSLEER. The CDR3 loop reads CASSSTAATTYGYTF. As DNA, the CDR3 is TGCGCCAGCAGCTCGACGGCAGCGACTACCTATGGCTACACCTTC.

The genes are TRBV6-5 and TRBJ1-6, with D possibly being TRBD1 (5 bases). The V gene's germline CDR1 is MNHEY and CDR2 SVGAGI. The CDR3 runs 16 residues. V was trimmed by 2 bases and J by 14 bases, leaving 22 bases between them. In nucleotides, the CDR3 is TGTGCCAGCAGTTACGTCGGGGGGGGGAGATGGTCTTCCCTCCACTTT. Translated: CASSYVGGGRWSSLHF.

This chain connects TRBV5-1 to TRBJ1-1; 7 bases are a match to TRBD1. The CDR3 length is 16 residues. V dropped 0 bases and J dropped 3; count of bases not matched to a gene: 8. The V gene's germline CDR1 is SGHRS and CDR2 YFSETQ. In DNA form, the CDR3 reads TGCGCCAGCAGCTTGGGGCAGGGGGGACGGGACACTGAAGCTTTCTTT. Amino acid sequence: CASSLGQGGRDTEAFF.

The V gene is TRBV3-1 (or the pseudogene TRBV3-2), the J gene TRBJ1-3, with a possible D match to TRBD1 (6 bases). This CDR3 contains 16 residues. Germline V CDR1 and CDR2: LGHDT, YNNKEL (reference sequence). Trimming left V 1 base short and J 0 bases short, with 10 bases between. The CDR3 spells CASSQADRSSGNTIYF. CDR3 DNA sequence: TGTGCCAGCAGCCAAGCCGACAGGTCCTCTGGAAACACCATATATTTT.

This chain joins TRBV19 and TRBJ1-1, with a weak D call TRBD1 (6 bases). Germline CDR1 is LNHDA and CDR2 is SQIVND (reference sequence). V dropped 3 bases and J dropped 5 bases, with 22 bases sitting between them. This CDR3 contains 17 residues. The CDR3 spells CASSIYAGGLTRTEAFF. The CDR3, as DNA: TGTGCCAGTAGTATTTATGCGGGGGGCCTAACGAGGACTGAAGCTTTCTTT.

This clone was seen only once. The chain has TRBV5-1 and TRBJ2-7, with 11 positions matching TRBD2. The germline CDR1 and CDR2 sequences are SGHRS and YFSETQ. Unmatched junction bases numbered 3, after V lost 0 bases and J lost 4 bases. The CDR3 consists of 15 residues. The CDR3 sequence is CASSLASGGRYEQYF. The CDR3 DNA follows: TGCGCCAGCAGCTTGGCTAGCGGGGGGAGGTACGAGCAGTACTTC.

This clone appeared a few times. The genes are TRBV7-2 and TRBJ1-6; possibly TRBD1 for D (6 bases). The CDR3 sequence is 13 residues long. CDR1 SGHTA and CDR2 FQGNSA come from the germline V gene. Trimming took 5 bases from V and 10 from J, leaving 12 bases between them. This CDR3 is CASSPYRESPLHF. DNA for the CDR3: TGTGCCAGCAGCCCTTACAGGGAATCACCCCTCCACTTT.

The V and J genes are TRBV19 and TRBJ1-6, with TRBD1 identical over 7 bases. V shed 5 bases, J shed 14 bases, and the junction held 9 bases outside the gene matches. CDR3 length equals 13 residues. Germline V gene lookup returns CDR1 LNHDA and CDR2 SQIVND (reference sequence). The chain's CDR3 is CASSASNRGALHF. The CDR3 bases are TGTGCCAGTAGTGCCTCTAACAGGGGAGCCCTCCACTTT.

The rearrangement links TRBV3-1 (or the pseudogene TRBV3-2) to TRBJ1-5; D is unresolved. Trimming removed 0 bases at V and 0 bases at J, with 12 bases between. In germline, CDR1 is LGHDT, CDR2 YNNKEL (reference sequence). CDR3 size: 17 residues. CDR3 DNA sequence: TGTGCCAGCAGCCAAGATAGGCTCGGAGATAGCAATCAGCCCCAGCATTTT. The encoded protein is CASSQDRLGDSNQPQHF.

In nucleotides, the CDR3 is TGTGCCAGCAGCCTGACTAGCGGGGGCCCCACAGATACGCAGTATTTT. This sequence encodes CASSLTSGGPTDTQYF. V gene TRBV3-1 (or the pseudogene TRBV3-2) combines with J gene TRBJ2-3; TRBD2 aligns across 12 bases. Looked up from germline, CDR1 is LGHDT and CDR2 is YNNKEL (reference sequence). V dropped 4 bases and J dropped 2; count of bases not matched to a gene: 4. CDR3 length: 16 amino acids.

The V gene is TRBV19, the J gene TRBJ1-2, with unresolved D. This CDR3 is built from 15 residues. Germline V CDR1 and CDR2: LNHDA, SQIVND (reference sequence). V gave up 7 bases and J gave up 0 bases, with 15 bases separating them. Here the CDR3 DNA reads TGTGCCAGTACCATAAAGGAGGGAGCTAACTATGGCTACACCTTC. Translating it yields CASTIKEGANYGYTF. Looking up the rest from reference TRBV19 and TRBJ1-2 gives the full variable domain: DGGITQSPKYLFRKEGQNVTLSCEQNLNHDAMYWYRQDPGQGLRLIYYSQIVNDFQKGDIAEGYSVSREKKESFPLTVTSAQKNPTAFYLCASTIKEGANYGYTFGSGTRLTVV.

The chain recombines TRBV7-9 with TRBJ2-5; 8 positions agree with TRBD2. The junction had 3 bases not matched to a gene; V was cut back by 5 bases and J by 4 bases. The V gene's germline CDR1 is SEHNR and CDR2 FQNEAQ (reference sequence). The CDR3 length is 13 residues. The DNA for the CDR3 is TGTGCCAGCAGCGCGGGACTAGGAGAGACCCAGTACTTC. This gives the protein CASSAGLGETQYF.

The CDR3 DNA follows: TGTGCCAGCAGCTTAGTCCGGGGGGGCGGGGATACGCAGTATTTT. Its translation is CASSLVRGGGDTQYF. V and J are TRBV11-2 and TRBJ2-3; 8 nucleotides align to TRBD2. Germline CDR1 reads SGHAT; CDR2 reads FQNNGV. This CDR3 comprises 15 residues. The V segment lost 1 base and the J segment 6 bases; nucleotides outside the gene matches: 6.

This chain uses TRBV9 with TRBJ2-3, with TRBD2 matching over 10 bases. CDR1 and CDR2 from the germline V gene are SGDLS and YYNGEE. This CDR3 has 16 amino acids. The ends lost 4 bases at V and 5 bases at J; junction bases unmatched: 10. The CDR3, as DNA: TGTGCCAGCAGCCGCTCCCAAGCGGGGGGGCGAGATACGCAGTATTTT. Residues: CASSRSQAGGRDTQYF.

This chain uses TRBV19 with TRBJ1-2; a possible D gene is TRBD1 (5 bases). This CDR3 has 15 residues. With 0 bases removed from V and 6 bases from J, the gap between germline ends came to 14 bases. Per germline, CDR1 LNHDA and CDR2 SQIVND (reference sequence). CDR3 sequence reads: CASSIDGGRPDGYTF. The CDR3 DNA reads TGTGCCAGTAGTATAGATGGGGGGAGGCCCGATGGCTACACCTTC.

The V gene is TRBV10-3, the J gene TRBJ1-6, with D maybe TRBD1 (6 bases). CDR3 length equals 15 residues. From germline, CDR1 is ENHRY and CDR2 SYGVKD. Between the trimmed V and J ends, which lost 6 bases and 3 bases, there was a span of 12 bases. The CDR3 loop is CAIRIGQNYNSPLHF. The CDR3 bases are TGTGCCATCAGGATTGGACAGAACTATAATTCACCCCTCCACTTT.

The chain links TRBV10-2 to TRBJ1-2; maybe TRBD1 (6 bases). Trimming stripped 7 bases from V and 4 bases from J, with 10 bases between. The CDR3 runs to 12 residues. CDR1 and CDR2 from the germline V gene are WSHSY and SAAADI. DNA for the CDR3: TGCGCCAGCACCACAGGGTCCTATGGCTACACCTTC. It translates to CASTTGSYGYTF.

A remark on this clone: At one end the junction does not follow the germline gene, possibly because of a read error. The chain combines TRBV6-1 with TRBJ1-1, with D unclear. CDR3 length: 14 residues. Per germline, CDR1 MNHNS and CDR2 SASEGT. The CDR3 loop is CASREAPLGRAAFF. The DNA of the CDR3 is TGTGCCAGCAGGGAAGCCCCTCTCGGTAGAGCAGCTTTCTTT.

V gene TRBV5-4 combines with J gene TRBJ2-6, with TRBD1 identical over 7 bases. In germline, CDR1 is SGHNT, CDR2 YYREEE (reference sequence). J was trimmed by 0 bases and V by 5 bases; bases with no gene match: 8. The CDR3 covers 17 residues. This CDR3 reads CASSSGQPHSGANVLTF. The DNA of the CDR3 is TGTGCCAGCAGTTCGGGACAGCCTCACTCTGGGGCCAACGTCCTGACTTTC. The whole variable domain, filled in from reference TRBV5-4 and TRBJ2-6, reads ETGVTQSPTHLIKTRGQQVTLRCSSQSGHNTVSWYQQALGQGPQFIFQYYREEENGRGNFPPRFSGLQFPNYSSELNVNALELDDSALYLCASSSGQPHSGANVLTFGAGSRLTVL.

This rearrangement joins TRBV4-3 to TRBJ1-4; TRBD1 is a possible D gene (5 bases). The V gene lost 3 bases and the J gene lost 5 bases, with 19 bases spanning the gap. The CDR3 covers 17 residues. Germline assignment: CDR1 LGHNA and CDR2 YSLEER. For the CDR3, the DNA is TGCGCCAGCAGCCAGACCTCAGGCGTCGGGGGGAATGAAAAACTGTTTTTT. Residues: CASSQTSGVGGNEKLFF.

The V and J genes are TRBV2 and TRBJ2-5; maybe TRBD1 (6 bases). The germline gives CDR1 SNHLY, CDR2 FYNNEI. This CDR3 is 15 amino acids long. Trimming removed 3 bases from V and 5 bases from J, with 16 bases in between. The CDR3: CASSEGTHVRETQYF. CDR3 sequence (DNA): TGTGCCAGCAGTGAGGGGACACACGTACGGGAGACCCAGTACTTC. Using reference TRBV2 and TRBJ2-5 for the parts outside the CDR3, the full variable domain is EPEVTQTPSHQVTQMGQEVILRCVPISNHLYFYWYRQILGQKVEFLVSFYNNEISEKSEIFDDQFSVERPDGSNFTLKIRSTKLEDSAMYFCASSEGTHVRETQYFGPGTRLLVL.

V is TRBV29-1 and J is TRBJ2-3; TRBD1 agrees at 8 bases. Germline CDR1 reads SQVTM; CDR2 reads ANQGSEA. V gave up 6 bases and J gave up 4 bases; unmatched junction bases: 9. This CDR3 comprises 14 residues. CDR3 nucleotides: TGCAGCGTCGAACCCAGGGGGCGCCCAGATACGCAGTATTTT. This translates into CSVEPRGRPDTQYF.

The CDR3 loop reads CASSQGQGNYGYTF. In DNA form, the CDR3 reads TGTGCCAGCAGCCAGGGACAGGGGAACTATGGCTACACCTTC. V and J are TRBV7-9 and TRBJ1-2, with 10 bases that match TRBD1. The CDR3 is 14 residues long. V lost 5 bases to trimming and J lost 2 bases; unmatched junction nucleotides: 2. CDR1 and CDR2 (germline): SEHNR, FQNEAQ (reference sequence).

This chain connects TRBV5-1 to TRBJ1-6; 8 bases map to TRBD1. Germline assignment: CDR1 SGHRS and CDR2 YFSETQ. The CDR3 has 17 amino acids. V lost 0 bases to trimming and J lost 7 bases; unmatched junction nucleotides: 9. DNA of the CDR3: TGCGCCAGCAGCTTGGCCCCCCCCACAGGGGGGAATTCACCCCTCCACTTT. It encodes CASSLAPPTGGNSPLHF.